The 11 T cell receptor beta chains in this list originate from one sample, sequenced in a study of cytomegalovirus exposure and HLA in healthy donors. PCR primers comprised 60 Vbeta and 13 Jbeta primers. This table comes from immunoSEQ multiplex PCR, and its TCRdb copy is limited to in-frame clones, with some not included. The data contain about 130,000 clones, under 85% of them seen just once; the ten biggest clones take up 2.5% to 3.5%. The specimen was PBMCs. All receptors come from a man younger than 40 in good health and CMV-seronegative.

This clone was counted between two and nine times. The rearrangement uses TRBV5-1 and TRBJ1-2; weak D call: TRBD1 (5 bases). The CDR3 is 14 residues long. Per the germline V gene, CDR1 is SGHRS and CDR2 is YFSETQ. V was clipped by 4 bases and J by 4 bases, with 14 bases between them. CDR3 sequence: CASSPGGDSYGYTF. DNA of the CDR3: TGCGCCAGCAGCCCCGGTGGGGACTCCTATGGCTACACCTTC.

The genes are TRBV5-6 and TRBJ2-7, with 9 nucleotides matching TRBD1. V lost 6 bases, J lost 7 bases, and 8 bases stayed unmatched. The CDR3 covers 13 residues. Germline CDR1 and CDR2: SGHDT and YYEEEE. The CDR3 region has the DNA TGTGCCAGCATCCACAGGGGGCTGGGGGAGCAGTACTTC. Translated, it gives CASIHRGLGEQYF.

The chain couples TRBV6-5 to TRBJ2-7; possibly TRBD1 for D (6 bases). Germline V gene lookup returns CDR1 MNHEY and CDR2 SVGAGI. There are 13 residues in the CDR3. Trimming shortened V by 2 bases and J by 6 bases, and 11 bases separated the two germline ends. This CDR3 is CASSYNLGGEQYF. In DNA, the CDR3 is TGTGCCAGCAGTTACAATTTAGGGGGCGAGCAGTACTTC.

V usage is TRBV7-2 and J usage is TRBJ2-2; 8 bases are a match to TRBD2. This CDR3 is built from 16 residues. Germline V gene sequence: CDR1 SGHTA, CDR2 FQGNSA. V was clipped by 3 bases and J by 0 bases; unmatched bases: 3. CDR3 in amino acids: CASSFGLASNTGELFF. CDR3 sequence (DNA): TGTGCCAGCAGCTTCGGACTAGCTTCGAACACCGGGGAGCTGTTTTTT.

The CDR3 nucleotides read TGTGCCAGCACCTCCCGGAGGATTGAAAAACTGTTTTTT. Its protein product is CASTSRRIEKLFF. The V and J genes are TRBV2 and TRBJ1-4; no clear D. This CDR3 region has 13 residues. Trimming took off 7 bases at V and 7 bases at J, with 13 bases between the two ends. In germline, CDR1 is SNHLY, CDR2 FYNNEI.

V usage is TRBV2 and J usage is TRBJ1-5; tentative D call: TRBD1 (5 bases). Trimming cost V 8 bases and J 5 bases, with 19 bases left between them. The CDR3 totals 15 residues. CDR1 is SNHLY, CDR2 FYNNEI, per germline. Here the CDR3 reads CASGPQEGPDQPQHF. CDR3 DNA sequence: TGTGCCAGCGGCCCCCAGGAGGGGCCTGATCAGCCCCAGCATTTT.

This clone has more than one count but fewer than ten. This sequence joins TRBV9 and TRBJ2-3, with D possibly TRBD1 on 6 matching bases. Trimming stripped 2 bases from V and 7 bases from J, with 17 bases between. Germline V gives CDR1 SGDLS, CDR2 YYNGEE. This CDR3 contains 15 residues. In DNA form, the CDR3 reads TGTGCCAGCAGCGTTCTGGGGGCTGGTAGAAATACGCAGTATTTT. Amino acids: CASSVLGAGRNTQYF.

The chain couples TRBV7-2 to TRBJ1-1; no definite D call. Between the trimmed V and J ends, which lost 2 bases and 8 bases, there was a span of 9 bases. The CDR3 has 12 residues. The germline gives CDR1 SGHTA, CDR2 FQGNSA. The CDR3 DNA sequence: TGTGCCAGCAGCTTATATTTGACAGAAGCTTTCTTT. It codes for CASSLYLTEAFF. Supplemented by reference TRBV7-2 and TRBJ1-1, the full variable domain reads GAGVSQSPSNKVTEKGKDVELRCDPISGHTALYWYRQSLGQGLEFLIYFQGNSAPDKSGLPSDRFSAERTGGSVSTLTIQRTQQEDSAVYLCASSLYLTEAFFGQGTRLTVV.

The chain is built from TRBV7-4 and TRBJ1-6, with D tentatively TRBD1 (5 bases). Germline V gene sequence: CDR1 SGHVT, CDR2 SQSDAQ. The CDR3 spans 16 residues. V was clipped by 5 bases and J by 5 bases, with 16 bases between them. The CDR3 DNA reads as TGTGCCAGCAGCCCCCGGCTCAGGGAACATAATTCACCCCTCCACTTT. Translated: CASSPRLREHNSPLHF.

This rearrangement joins TRBV6-5 to TRBJ1-6, with 7 bases matching TRBD1. This CDR3 spans 14 amino acids. The V and J ends lost 8 bases and 7 bases, in that order; junction bases with no gene match: 8. In germline, CDR1 is MNHEY, CDR2 SVGAGI. CDR3 residues: CASGQALVNSPLHF. CDR3 DNA sequence: TGTGCCAGCGGACAGGCGCTTGTCAATTCACCCCTCCACTTT.

The chain combines TRBV6-6 with TRBJ2-1, with TRBD1 as a possible D gene (6 bases). In germline, CDR1 is MNHNY, CDR2 SVGAGI (reference sequence). Trimming removed 8 bases at V and 12 bases at J, with 14 bases between. This CDR3 has 11 residues. The CDR3 DNA reads TGTGCCAGCCAAACAGGGATTGGGCAGTTCTTC. Translation gives CASQTGIGQFF.